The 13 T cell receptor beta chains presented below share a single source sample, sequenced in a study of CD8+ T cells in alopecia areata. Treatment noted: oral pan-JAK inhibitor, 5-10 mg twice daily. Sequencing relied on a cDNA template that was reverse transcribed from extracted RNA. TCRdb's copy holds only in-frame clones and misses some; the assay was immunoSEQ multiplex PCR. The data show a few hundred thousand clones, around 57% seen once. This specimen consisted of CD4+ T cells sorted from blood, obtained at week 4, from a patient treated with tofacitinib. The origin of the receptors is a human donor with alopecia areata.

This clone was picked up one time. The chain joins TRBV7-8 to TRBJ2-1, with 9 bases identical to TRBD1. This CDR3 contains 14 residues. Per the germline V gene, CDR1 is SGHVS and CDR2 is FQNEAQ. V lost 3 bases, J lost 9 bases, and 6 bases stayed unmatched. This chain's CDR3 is CASSLDRGKGEQFF. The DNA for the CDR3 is TGTGCCAGCAGCTTGGACAGGGGCAAGGGTGAGCAGTTCTTC.

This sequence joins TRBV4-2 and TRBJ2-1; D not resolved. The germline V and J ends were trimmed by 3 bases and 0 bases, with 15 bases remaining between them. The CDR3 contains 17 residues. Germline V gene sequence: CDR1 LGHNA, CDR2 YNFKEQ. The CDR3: CASSQGLGPSSYNEQFF. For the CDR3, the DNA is TGTGCCAGCAGCCAGGGGTTGGGCCCAAGCTCCTACAATGAGCAGTTCTTC.

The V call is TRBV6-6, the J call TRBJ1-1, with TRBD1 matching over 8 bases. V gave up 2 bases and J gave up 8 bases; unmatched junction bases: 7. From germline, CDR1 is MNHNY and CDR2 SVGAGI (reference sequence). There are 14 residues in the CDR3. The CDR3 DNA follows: TGTGCCAGCAGTTACCAACGCTGGACAGGGGAAGCTTTCTTT. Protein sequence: CASSYQRWTGEAFF.

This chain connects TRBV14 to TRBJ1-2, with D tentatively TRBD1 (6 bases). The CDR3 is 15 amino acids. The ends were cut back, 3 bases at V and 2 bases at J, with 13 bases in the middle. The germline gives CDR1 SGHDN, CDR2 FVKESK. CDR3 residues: CASSQFSGQNYGYTF. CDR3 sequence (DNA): TGTGCCAGCAGCCAGTTCTCCGGACAGAACTATGGCTACACCTTC. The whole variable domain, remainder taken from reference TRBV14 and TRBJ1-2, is EAGVTQFPSHSVIEKGQTVTLRCDPISGHDNLYWYRRVMGKEIKFLLHFVKESKQDESGMPNNRFLAERTGGTYSTLKVQPAELEDSGVYFCASSQFSGQNYGYTFGSGTRLTVV.

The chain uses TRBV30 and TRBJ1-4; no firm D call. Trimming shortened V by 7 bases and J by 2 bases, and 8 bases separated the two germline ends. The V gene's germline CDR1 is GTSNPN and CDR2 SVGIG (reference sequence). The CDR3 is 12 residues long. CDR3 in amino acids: CASRSTNEKLFF. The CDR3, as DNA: TGTGCCTCTCGGTCTACTAATGAAAAACTGTTTTTT.

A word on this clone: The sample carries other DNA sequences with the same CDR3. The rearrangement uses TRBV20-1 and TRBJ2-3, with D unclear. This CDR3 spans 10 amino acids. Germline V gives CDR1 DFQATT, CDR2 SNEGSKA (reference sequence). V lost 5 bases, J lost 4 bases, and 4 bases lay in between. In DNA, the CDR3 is TGCAGTGCTTTTTCAGATACGCAGTATTTT. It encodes CSAFSDTQYF.

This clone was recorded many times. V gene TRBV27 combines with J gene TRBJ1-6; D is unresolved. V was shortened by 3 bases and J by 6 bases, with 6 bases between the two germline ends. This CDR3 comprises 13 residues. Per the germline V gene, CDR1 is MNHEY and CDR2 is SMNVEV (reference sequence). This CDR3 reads CASSFRLNSPLHF. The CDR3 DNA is TGTGCCAGCAGTTTCCGCCTTAATTCACCCCTCCACTTT.

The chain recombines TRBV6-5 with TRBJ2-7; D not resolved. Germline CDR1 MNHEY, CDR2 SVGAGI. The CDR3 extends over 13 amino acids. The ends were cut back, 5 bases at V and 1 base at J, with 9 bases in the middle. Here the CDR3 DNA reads TGTGCCAGCAGTATTCAGGAGTCCTACGAGCAGTACTTC. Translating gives CASSIQESYEQYF.

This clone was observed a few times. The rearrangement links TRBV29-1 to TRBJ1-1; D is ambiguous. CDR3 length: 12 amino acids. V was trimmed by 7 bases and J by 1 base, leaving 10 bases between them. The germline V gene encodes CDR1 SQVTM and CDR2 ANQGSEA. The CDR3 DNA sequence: TGCAGCGGGGAGAGTTCGAACACTGAAGCTTTCTTT. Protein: CSGESSNTEAFF. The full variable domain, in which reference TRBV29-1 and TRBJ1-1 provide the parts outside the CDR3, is SAVISQKPSRDICQRGTSLTIQCQVDSQVTMMFWYRQQPGQSLTLIATANQGSEATYESGFVIDKFPISRPNLTFSTLTVSNMSPEDSSIYLCSGESSNTEAFFGQGTRLTVV.

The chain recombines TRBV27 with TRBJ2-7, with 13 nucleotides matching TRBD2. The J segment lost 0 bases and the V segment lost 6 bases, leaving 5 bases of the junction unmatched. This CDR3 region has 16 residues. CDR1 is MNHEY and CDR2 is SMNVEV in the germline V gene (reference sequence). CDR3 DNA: TGTGCCAGCAGAAGAGGGACTAGCGGGGACTCCTACGAGCAGTACTTC. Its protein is CASRRGTSGDSYEQYF.

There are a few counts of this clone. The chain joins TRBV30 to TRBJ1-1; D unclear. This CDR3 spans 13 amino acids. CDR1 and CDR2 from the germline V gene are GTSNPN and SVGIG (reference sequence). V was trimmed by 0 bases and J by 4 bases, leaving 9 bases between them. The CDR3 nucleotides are TGTGCCTGGAGTGTATGGAGGAGCACTGAAGCTTTCTTT. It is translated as CAWSVWRSTEAFF.

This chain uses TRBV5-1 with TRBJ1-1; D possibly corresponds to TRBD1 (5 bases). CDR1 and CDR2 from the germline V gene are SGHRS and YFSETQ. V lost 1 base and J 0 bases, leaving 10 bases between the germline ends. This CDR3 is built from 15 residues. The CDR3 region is CASSLRDSLNTEAFF. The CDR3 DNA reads TGCGCCAGCAGCTTGCGTGACAGTTTGAACACTGAAGCTTTCTTT. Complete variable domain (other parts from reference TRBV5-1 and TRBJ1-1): KAGVTQTPRYLIKTRGQQVTLSCSPISGHRSVSWYQQTPGQGLQFLFEYFSETQRNKGNFPGRFSGRQFSNSRSEMNVSTLELGDSALYLCASSLRDSLNTEAFFGQGTRLTVV.

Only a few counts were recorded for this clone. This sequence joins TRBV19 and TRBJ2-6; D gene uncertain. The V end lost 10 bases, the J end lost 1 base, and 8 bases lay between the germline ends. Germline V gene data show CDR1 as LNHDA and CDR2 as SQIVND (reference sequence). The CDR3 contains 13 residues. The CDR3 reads CATMVSGANVLTF. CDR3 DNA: TGTGCCACCATGGTTTCTGGGGCCAACGTCCTGACTTTC.